This T cell receptor (beta chain) emerged from a study of neurological immune-mediated disorders. Time point here: longitudinal time-point 1 (baseline). This clonotype was detected a few times. The cDNA was synthesized by 5'RACE incorporating 10-nucleotide random UMIs. MiXCR, applied by TCRdb to the 5' RACE reads, yields one record per CDR3 protein. The repertoire holds 71,000 or so distinct CDR3 sequences, 12% to 15% seen once, with 4.6% in the top ten. The trim removed 0 bases at V and 4 bases at J, leaving 8 bases unmatched. The CDR3 is 17 amino acids. Germline CDR1 and CDR2: SGDLS and YYNGEE. Sequenced: PBMCs. The chain employs TRBV9 and TRBJ2-1, with 9 bases aligning to TRBD2. This TCR derives from a female donor with HTLV-1-associated myelopathy (HAM/TSP). In DNA form, the CDR3 reads TGTGCCAGCAGCGTAGAGCGCGGGAGGGTAAGGTACAATGAGCAGTTCTTC. Translation gives CASSVERGRVRYNEQFF.